This paragraph covers one TCR beta chain sequence. Its antigen is not identified. Germline CDR1 SEHNR, CDR2 FQNEAQ (reference sequence). V lost 5 bases to trimming and J lost 6 bases; unmatched junction nucleotides: 6. CDR3 length equals 16 residues. The immunoSEQ assay was version 4, run in survey mode. The protocol was immunoSEQ multiplex PCR, while the TCRdb copy is restricted to in-frame clones and leaves out a portion. Of roughly 32,000 clones listed, 75% to 85% are singletons. The entry originates in a study of persistence of HIV-infected CD4 T cells. Looking at the study overall: A median of approximately eight years of suppressive ART preceded sampling.

An overlapping HIV-1 Gag peptide pool stimulated these cells at about 1 ug/peptide/mL. CD40L-negative CD69-negative CD45RO-high memory CD4+ T cells were sorted as populations depleted of antigen-responding cells. Donors had undetectable plasma HIV-1 RNA, under 50 copies/mL, for 4+ years. The J gene is TRBJ2-2, the V gene TRBV7-9, with 13 bases identical to TRBD2. The source of this sequence is an adult woman with HIV who was CMV-seropositive. This sample comprised CD4+ T cells sorted from PBMCs after approximately 19-hour stimulation, obtained from a patient who received antiretroviral therapy. The CDR3 is CASSVGLAGVPGELFF. The CDR3, as DNA: TGTGCCAGCAGCGTAGGACTAGCGGGAGTCCCCGGGGAGCTGTTTTTT.